The 9 T cell receptor beta chains given below trace back to one sample, sequenced in a study of T cells expressing NK-cell markers. TCRdb re-called the 5' RACE reads and gives one entry per CDR3 protein, without DNA. The listing contains around 470,000 distinct CDR3 sequences. Source material: blood T cells: a sorted CD56 or NKG2C T cell subset, CD4+ or CD8+ T cells, or bulk PBMC T cells (not recorded which). These TCRs come from a woman aged 50 to 60 in good health.

The chain links TRBV7-3 to TRBJ2-2; TCRdb indicates TRBD1, and absent DNA this call remains unverified. The length of the CDR3 is 14 residues. Looked up from germline, CDR1 is SGHTA and CDR2 is FQGTGA. CDR3 region: CASSQGGDTGELFF.

This rearrangement joins TRBV11-1 to TRBJ2-4; TCRdb proposes TRBD2, but this gene call is untestable without DNA. Germline V gene sequence: CDR1 SGHAT, CDR2 FQDESV (reference sequence). The CDR3 runs to 16 residues. CDR3 amino acids: CASSSPGLAGKNIQYF. Complete variable domain (other parts from reference TRBV11-1 and TRBJ2-4): EAEVAQSPRYKITEKSQAVAFWCDPISGHATLYWYRQILGQGPELLVQFQDESVVDDSQLPKDRFSAERLKGVDSTLKIQPAELGDSAMYLCASSSPGLAGKNIQYFGAGTRLSVL.

This chain connects TRBV11-3 to TRBJ1-1; without DNA, the TCRdb call of TRBD1 cannot be checked. Germline CDR1 SGHNT, CDR2 YENEEA. This CDR3 contains 16 residues. The CDR3 sequence is CASRESGAGPNTEAFF. The full variable domain, completed using reference TRBV11-3 and TRBJ1-1, is EAGVVQSPRYKIIEKKQPVAFWCNPISGHNTLYWYLQNLGQGPELLIRYENEEAVDDSQLPKDRFSAERLKGVDSTLKIQPAELGDSAVYLCASRESGAGPNTEAFFGQGTRLTVV.

This chain connects TRBV5-1 to TRBJ2-6. The CDR3 extends over 15 amino acids. In germline, CDR1 is SGHRS, CDR2 YFSETQ. CDR3 region: CASSLGDLRANVLTF.

The rearrangement links TRBV5-1 to TRBJ1-2. This CDR3 comprises 15 residues. CDR1 and CDR2 (germline): SGHRS, YFSETQ. CDR3 residues: CASSFDPDGSIGYTF. The entire variable domain, with the rest obtained from reference TRBV5-1 and TRBJ1-2, is as follows: KAGVTQTPRYLIKTRGQQVTLSCSPISGHRSVSWYQQTPGQGLQFLFEYFSETQRNKGNFPGRFSGRQFSNSRSEMNVSTLELGDSALYLCASSFDPDGSIGYTFGSGTRLTVV.

The V gene is TRBV5-4, the J gene TRBJ2-1; TCRdb designates TRBD2, a call that cannot be tested without DNA. CDR1 and CDR2 (germline): SGHNT, YYREEE (reference sequence). This CDR3 spans 15 amino acids. CDR3 amino acids: CASIPPSGSAGEQFF.

The rearrangement joins TRBV4-2 to TRBJ2-7; the D call from TCRdb, TRBD2, cannot be confirmed without DNA. The CDR3 is 16 residues long. Germline CDR1 and CDR2: LGHNA and YNFKEQ. CDR3 loop: CASSRLLAGGTYEQYF.

The chain has TRBV19 and TRBJ1-1; the TCRdb D gene call, TRBD1, has no DNA to confirm it. CDR1 is LNHDA, CDR2 SQIVND, per germline (reference sequence). The CDR3 runs to 15 residues. CDR3 sequence reads: CASSPKGQPNTEAFF.

This chain uses TRBV14 with TRBJ2-1; there is no DNA to check the TCRdb D call of TRBD2. Germline V gene lookup returns CDR1 SGHDN and CDR2 FVKESK. The CDR3 sequence is 16 residues long. Here the CDR3 reads CASSQVYGRGYNEQFF. Full variable domain (remainder filled in from reference TRBV14 and TRBJ2-1): EAGVTQFPSHSVIEKGQTVTLRCDPISGHDNLYWYRRVMGKEIKFLLHFVKESKQDESGMPNNRFLAERTGGTYSTLKVQPAELEDSGVYFCASSQVYGRGYNEQFFGPGTRLTVL.